Detailed here is one T cell receptor beta chain. This clone was seen a handful of times. No antigen is known for it. The sample holds no much larger clone one base away, and base qualities are not on file. The record originates from a study of shared clonotypes between healthy human individuals (dated by TCRdb to the early 2020s). Study-level background: Two women and a few men aged 18 to 49 years were included in the cohort. For each donor, CD4 naive and CD4 memory were each given three plates, CD8 naive was given two plates, and CD8 memory was given one plate. To estimate repertoire size and how much clonotypes are shared between individuals, the study performed deep sequencing of blood TCR repertoires from roughly five healthy adults. Different laboratories and diverse techniques were used to prepare libraries and sequence TCR repertoires, to increase sequencing depth and limit assay-specific biases. Each donor's leukapheresis produced roughly between roughly 0.85 and 10 billion PBMCs. Paper-wide results and their limitations: Naive subsets generally had larger estimated clonotype richness than memory subsets. Pairwise subsampling led to the expectation that sequencing depth would affect the degree of clonotype sharing among donors. Rarefaction of sorted-subset datasets indicated incomplete sequencing despite the large sequencing depth. When several donors were compared, the shared fraction of clonotypes was around 4.6% for naive CD4, approximately 3.5% for naive CD8, more than 2% for memory CD4, and roughly 0.43% for memory CD8. The small number of donors limited the genetic and exposure-history diversity represented. Clonotypes shared by all four sorted-subset donors showed higher generation probabilities than non-shared clonotypes. Sampling was limited to blood, and TCR repertoires in tissue likely differ from TCR repertoires in blood.

TCR CDR3 regions were amplified from genomic DNA by multiplex PCR using the deep immunoSEQ assay. For each cell subset, the extracted genomic DNA was distributed evenly across all wells of several immunoSEQ 96-well plates, and each plate served as one replicate. Each replicate PCR for sorted subsets received around 210 ng genomic DNA, equal to roughly 29,000 T cell genomes. Purified libraries were quantified with a Qubit 3.0 fluorometer, sized on a Bioanalyzer 2100, and re-quantified with the KAPA Library Quantification kit. Each immunoSEQ 96-well plate was sequenced on its own single-read 150-cycle Illumina NextSeq 550 flow cell. The authors' analysis ran thus. The immunoSEQ output contained only junctional sequences without quality scores, so filtering could not match that applied to full-length reads. To assign V/J genes and CDR3, sequences were annotated using PyIR, a Python wrapper for IgBLAST v1.9, with IMGT germline references. Reads were removed for weak V/J assignments (E-value above 1e-6), missing CDR3, stop codons, out-of-frame junctions, or ambiguous translated residues. V3J clonotypes were defined as sequences sharing the same inferred V gene, J gene, and CDR3 amino acid sequence. The percentage overlap between two repertoires was calculated by dividing the number of shared unique clonotypes by the size of the smaller repertoire. Richness of each repertoire was evaluated using RTK rarefaction, the Chao1 estimator, and Recon v2.1 estimates of unobserved clonotypes. Generation probabilities were computed with OLGA for all TCRbeta clonotypes obtained by the gDNA method from several donors. TCRdb stores this immuneACCESS table with in-frame sequences only. Part of the clones is absent; in the studies checked, under half of the shortfall reflects unresolved V genes, and no reason is known for the rest. V, J and clone size were drawn from that table, and D and trimming were deduced from the DNA. This sample holds about a million clones; 76% were observed only once. The top ten constitute about 1.5% of the sample.

The donors were healthy, HIV-negative adults who had no recently reported acute infections or vaccinations. Every donor was a Caucasian adult residing in Nashville, Tennessee, USA. CD4+ T cells were enriched by magnetic negative selection; naive cells were then positively selected on CD45RA, and the negative fraction formed the memory subset. After blood collection by leukapheresis, PBMCs were isolated using Ficoll-Histopaque density gradient centrifugation and then cryopreserved in the vapor phase of liquid nitrogen. Analytical flow cytometry was used to check the purity and quantity of every magnetically sorted T cell population. From each sorted fraction, genomic DNA was isolated and quantified by UV absorbance on a Nanodrop 2000c. The junction shows trimming of 5 bases on V and 2 bases on J, plus 14 bases between the germline ends. There are 15 amino acids in the CDR3, from cysteine to phenylalanine inclusive. The entry retains the CDR3 DNA only, 45 bases that are in frame from base 1. The CDR1 and CDR2 encoded by the germline V gene are SGHTA and FQGNSA.

The source is a man between 18 and 29 years old in good health. The V gene is TRBV7-2 and the J gene is TRBJ2-3; the D gene could be either TRBD1 or TRBD2, each agreeing at 5 bases. Sequencing was carried out using memory CD4+ T cells sorted from blood. According to the study, the label for this sample's cell subset or site signals: CD45RA-negative fraction. CDR3 region: CASSPGKGATDTQYF. The nucleotide sequence is given as TGTGCCAGCAGCCCCGGGAAAGGGGCCACAGATACGCAGTATTTT.